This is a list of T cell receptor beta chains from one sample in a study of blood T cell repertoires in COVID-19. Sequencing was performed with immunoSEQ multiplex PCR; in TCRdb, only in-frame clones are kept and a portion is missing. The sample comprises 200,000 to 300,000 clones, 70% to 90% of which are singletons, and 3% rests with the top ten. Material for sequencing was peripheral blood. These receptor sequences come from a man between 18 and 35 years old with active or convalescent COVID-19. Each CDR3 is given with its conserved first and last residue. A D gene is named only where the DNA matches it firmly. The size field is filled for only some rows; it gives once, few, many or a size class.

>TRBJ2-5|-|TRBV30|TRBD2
CAWSVQPSGLAGETQYF
TGTGCCTGGAGTGTACAACCTTCGGGACTAGCTGGAGAGACCCAGTACTTC
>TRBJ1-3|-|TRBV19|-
CASTATGTGNTIYF
TGTGCCAGTACCGCGACTGGAACTGGAAACACCATATATTTT
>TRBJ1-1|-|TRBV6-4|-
CASREGSNTEAFF
TGTGCCAGCAGGGAGGGATCGAACACTGAAGCTTTCTTT
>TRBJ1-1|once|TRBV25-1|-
CASRDVPQGEAFF
TGTGCCAGCAGGGATGTACCACAGGGAGAAGCTTTCTTT
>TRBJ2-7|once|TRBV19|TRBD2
CASGLAGYEQYF
TGTGCCAGTGGACTAGCGGGCTACGAGCAGTACTTC
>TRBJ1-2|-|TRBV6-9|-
CASSYSNRANYGYTF
TGTGCCAGCAGTTATTCGAACAGAGCTAACTATGGCTACACCTTC
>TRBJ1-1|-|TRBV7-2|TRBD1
CASSPGDRMNTEAFF
TGTGCCAGCAGCCCGGGGGACAGGATGAACACTGAAGCTTTCTTT
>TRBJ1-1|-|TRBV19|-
CASSIGGGRDTEAFF
TGTGCCAGTAGTATAGGAGGGGGACGGGACACTGAAGCTTTCTTT
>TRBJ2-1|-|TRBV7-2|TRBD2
CASSHQLAGFLDEQFF
TGTGCCAGCAGCCACCAACTAGCGGGGTTTTTAGATGAGCAGTTCTTC
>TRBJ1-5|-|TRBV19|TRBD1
CASSAPQGARQPNQPQHF
TGTGCCAGTAGTGCCCCACAGGGGGCCCGACAGCCCAATCAGCCCCAGCATTTT
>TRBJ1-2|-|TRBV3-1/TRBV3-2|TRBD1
CASSDRTGDYTF
TGTGCCAGCAGCGATCGGACAGGGGACTACACCTTC
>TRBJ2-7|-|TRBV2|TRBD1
CASKRQGDSYEQYF
TGTGCCAGCAAACGACAGGGTGATTCCTACGAGCAGTACTTC
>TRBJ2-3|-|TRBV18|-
CASSRLGGSTDTQYF
TGTGCCAGCTCTAGATTAGGAGGGAGCACAGATACGCAGTATTTT
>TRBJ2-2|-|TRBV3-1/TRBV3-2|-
CASSQDLIGELFF
TGTGCCAGCAGCCAAGATCTAATCGGGGAGCTGTTTTTT
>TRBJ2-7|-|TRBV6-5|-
CASSYSGQLVYEQYF
TGTGCCAGCAGTTACTCTGGACAGCTTGTCTACGAGCAGTACTTC
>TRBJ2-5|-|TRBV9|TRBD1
CASSVGQGGETQYF
TGTGCCAGCAGCGTAGGACAGGGCGGCGAGACCCAGTACTTC
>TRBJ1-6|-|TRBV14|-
CASSQDLSPLHF
TGTGCCAGCAGCCAAGATCTTTCACCCCTCCACTTT
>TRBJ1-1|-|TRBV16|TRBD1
CASNSLLGQTRSRAEAFF
TGTGCCAGCAACTCGCTGCTGGGACAGACCAGGAGCCGCGCTGAAGCTTTCTTT
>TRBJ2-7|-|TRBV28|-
CASSQQGFEQYF
TGTGCCAGCAGTCAACAGGGATTCGAGCAGTACTTC
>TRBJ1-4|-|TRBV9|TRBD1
CASSAPGQSNEKLFF
TGTGCCAGCAGCGCTCCGGGACAGTCCAATGAAAAACTGTTTTTT
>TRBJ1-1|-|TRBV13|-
CASSLISVNTEAFF
TGTGCCAGCAGCTTAATATCCGTAAACACTGAAGCTTTCTTT
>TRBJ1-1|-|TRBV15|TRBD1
CATSRDRGLNTEAFF
TGTGCCACCAGCAGGGACAGGGGTTTGAACACTGAAGCTTTCTTT
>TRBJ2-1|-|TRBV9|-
CASSVAWGRRAGLNEQFF
TGTGCCAGCAGCGTAGCTTGGGGAAGGCGAGCGGGTCTTAATGAGCAGTTCTTC
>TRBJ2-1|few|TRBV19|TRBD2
CATVITRTSGGREQFF
TGTGCCACAGTAATTACCCGGACTAGCGGGGGGCGGGAGCAGTTCTTC
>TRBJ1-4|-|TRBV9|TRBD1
CASSPPGQGKVEKLFF
TGTGCCAGCAGCCCCCCAGGACAGGGAAAGGTAGAAAAACTGTTTTTT
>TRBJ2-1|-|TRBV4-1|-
CASSQEKQGNEQFF
TGCGCCAGCAGCCAAGAAAAACAGGGTAATGAGCAGTTCTTC
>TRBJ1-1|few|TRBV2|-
CASISDMNTEAFF
TGTGCCAGCATCTCCGACATGAACACTGAAGCTTTCTTT
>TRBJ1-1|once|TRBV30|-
CAWSVRLRKREAEAFF
TGTGCCTGGAGTGTACGACTAAGGAAAAGGGAGGCTGAAGCTTTCTTT
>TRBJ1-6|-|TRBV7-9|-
CASSLRQGSNSPLHF
TGTGCCAGCAGCTTAAGGCAGGGAAGTAATTCACCCCTCCACTTT
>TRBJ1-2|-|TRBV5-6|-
CASSPSDRTPYGYTF
TGTGCCAGCAGCCCTTCAGACAGGACTCCTTATGGCTACACCTTC
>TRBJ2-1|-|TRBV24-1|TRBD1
CATSGDSSYNEQFF
TGTGCCACATCAGGGGACAGCTCCTACAATGAGCAGTTCTTC
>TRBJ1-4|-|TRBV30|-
CAWSVRLGRANEKLFF
TGTGCCTGGAGTGTACGATTAGGCAGGGCCAATGAAAAACTGTTTTTT
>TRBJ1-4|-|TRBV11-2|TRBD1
CASSLFGTEFEKLFF
TGTGCCAGCAGCTTATTTGGGACAGAATTTGAAAAACTGTTTTTT
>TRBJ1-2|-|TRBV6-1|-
CASSEGGRSYGYTF
TGTGCCAGCAGTGAAGGGGGCCGCTCCTATGGCTACACCTTC
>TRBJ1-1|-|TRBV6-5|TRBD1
CASNLRGSDEAFF
TGTGCCAGCAACCTCAGGGGGTCGGATGAAGCTTTCTTT
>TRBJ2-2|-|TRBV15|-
CATSRDGQFLLGELFF
TGTGCCACCAGCAGAGACGGACAGTTCTTGTTAGGGGAGCTGTTTTTT
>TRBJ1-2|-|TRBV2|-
CASSVNVEASNYGYTF
TGTGCCAGCAGTGTTAACGTCGAGGCGTCTAACTATGGCTATACCTTC
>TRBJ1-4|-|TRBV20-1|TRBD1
CSASRGTANEKLFF
TGCAGTGCTAGTAGAGGGACAGCTAATGAAAAACTGTTTTTT
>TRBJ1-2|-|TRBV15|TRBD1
CATSPTGFSGYTF
TGTGCCACCAGTCCGACAGGGTTTTCTGGCTACACCTTC
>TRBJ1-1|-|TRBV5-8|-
CASSFQPGSAFF
TGTGCCAGCAGCTTCCAACCAGGTTCAGCTTTCTTT
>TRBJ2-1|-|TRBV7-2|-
CASRRTLTKDEQFF
TGTGCCAGCAGGCGGACTCTTACGAAGGATGAGCAGTTCTTC
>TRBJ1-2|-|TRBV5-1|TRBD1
CASSLAAGQGPYGYTF
TGCGCCAGCAGCTTGGCGGCCGGACAGGGCCCCTATGGCTACACCTTC
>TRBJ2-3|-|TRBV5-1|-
CASKLGSTDTQYF
TGCGCCAGCAAGCTAGGCAGCACAGATACGCAGTATTTT
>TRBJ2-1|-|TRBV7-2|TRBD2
CASSFPKAGGTSYNEQFF
TGTGCCAGCAGCTTCCCGAAAGCGGGGGGGACTTCCTACAATGAGCAGTTCTTC
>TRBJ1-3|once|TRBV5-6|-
CASTGASGNTIYF
TGTGCCAGCACAGGGGCCTCTGGAAACACCATATATTTT
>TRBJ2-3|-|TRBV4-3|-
CASSQSDSYTDTQYF
TGCGCCAGCAGCCAATCCGACTCATACACAGATACGCAGTATTTT
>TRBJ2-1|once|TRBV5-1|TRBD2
CASSLISGSWEQFF
TGCGCCAGCAGCTTAATTAGCGGGAGCTGGGAGCAGTTCTTC
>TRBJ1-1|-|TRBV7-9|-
CASSPSLGHWGQTEAFF
TGTGCCAGCAGCCCGTCCTTGGGGCATTGGGGGCAAACTGAAGCTTTCTTT
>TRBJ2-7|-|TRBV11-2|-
CASSLDTYEQYF
TGTGCCAGCAGCCTGGACACCTACGAGCAGTACTTC
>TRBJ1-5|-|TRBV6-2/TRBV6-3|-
CASSYLDRRNQPQHF
TGTGCCAGCAGTTATCTCGACAGACGAAATCAGCCCCAGCATTTT
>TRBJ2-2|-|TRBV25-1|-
CASREDRGTGELFF
TGTGCCAGCAGGGAAGACAGAGGCACCGGGGAGCTGTTTTTT
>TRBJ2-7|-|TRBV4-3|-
CASSQVGDNSYEQYF
TGCGCCAGCAGCCAAGTAGGCGACAACTCCTACGAGCAGTACTTC
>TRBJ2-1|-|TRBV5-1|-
CASSLGSASSYNEQFF
TGCGCCAGCAGCTTGGGCAGCGCCAGCTCCTACAATGAGCAGTTCTTC